The entry below gives a single T cell receptor beta chain sequence along with its context. Its antigen is still unknown. This sample was taken from a study of graft-versus-host responses after intestinal transplantation. Study context: Anti-thymocyte globulin induction, then tacrolimus and steroids for two to four years, went to all recipients. Regarding the study as a whole: Some GvH clones were seen earlier in gut or blood, suggesting intestinal origin.

Only in-frame clones appear in the TCRdb table, and some are missing; sequencing was by immunoSEQ multiplex PCR. Among some 43,000 clones listed, over 85% were seen once. Germline CDR1 SEHNR, CDR2 FQNEAQ (reference sequence). V shed 4 bases and J 2 bases; nucleotides not matched to a gene: 3. There are 14 residues in the CDR3. The V gene is TRBV7-9, the J gene TRBJ2-7, with TRBD1 matching 9 bases. The source is a human patient who received an intestinal transplant, so some T cells may come from the graft donor. The input for sequencing was PBMCs, taken around 350 days after intestinal transplant. CDR3 loop: CASSSGTGPYEQYF. The CDR3 nucleotides are TGTGCCAGCAGCTCAGGGACAGGGCCCTACGAGCAGTACTTC.